This T cell receptor beta chain was profiled in a study of siplizumab effects on memory and regulatory T cells. CDR1 and CDR2 (germline): ENHRY, SYGVKD. The V and J ends lost 6 bases and 0 bases respectively, with 9 bases between them. This CDR3 spans 14 amino acids. The method was immunoSEQ multiplex PCR; TCRdb's version includes in-frame clones alone and lacks a portion of them. This sample has 100,000 or so clones; about 91% occur once, and the top ten carry around 0.68%. The receptor was isolated from a human donor in good health. Sequencing was done on a sample of Tregs sorted from blood. This rearrangement joins TRBV10-3 to TRBJ2-1, with D unclear. The CDR3: CAIREVSSYNEQFF. DNA of the CDR3: TGTGCCATCAGAGAAGTTAGCTCCTACAATGAGCAGTTCTTC.